The 10 T cell receptor beta chains given below trace back to one sample, sequenced in a study of T cells in Graves' hyperthyroidism and ophthalmopathy. Researchers amplified the TCR beta CDR3 regions from RNA transcripts. The HTBI set primed first-round TCR CDR3 RT-PCR. Each CDR3 protein is one row after TCRdb ran MiXCR on the multiplex PCR reads. The data show about 360,000 distinct CDR3 sequences, approximately 13% seen once. Sequenced material: blood. The receptors come from a woman aged 18-29 years with Graves' hyperthyroidism.

This clonotype has a count of ten or more. The chain is built from TRBV6-1 and TRBJ2-5; D is unclear. CDR1 is MNHNS, CDR2 SASEGT, per germline. The CDR3 contains 15 residues. V was shortened by 10 bases and J by 1 base, with 19 bases between the two germline ends. The chain's CDR3 is CATFGIDLPQETQYF. In DNA, the CDR3 is TGTGCCACCTTCGGAATAGACCTACCCCAAGAGACCCAGTACTTC.

This chain uses TRBV6-1 with TRBJ2-2; TRBD2 matches 7 bases. CDR3 size: 14 residues. Germline CDR1 is MNHNS and CDR2 is SASEGT. V gave up 8 bases and J gave up 3 bases; unmatched junction bases: 6. Here the CDR3 reads CASYRLADTGELFF. The CDR3 bases are TGTGCCAGCTATCGACTAGCCGACACCGGGGAGCTGTTTTTT.

This clonotype appeared many times. This chain joins TRBV6-1 and TRBJ2-2; no clear D gene. The CDR3 has 13 residues. Germline V CDR1 and CDR2: MNHNS, SASEGT. V lost 2 bases, J lost 6 bases, and 7 bases lay in between. CDR3 sequence (DNA): TGTGCCAGCAGTGAACTTTTTTCCGGGGAGCTGTTTTTT. Protein: CASSELFSGELFF.

This clonotype was counted ten times or more. V gene TRBV28 combines with J gene TRBJ2-7, with 7 positions matching TRBD2. After removal of 3 bases from V and 2 bases from J, the junction contained 7 bases not matched to a gene. The germline V gene has CDR1 MDHEN and CDR2 SYDVKM. This CDR3 spans 15 amino acids. This chain's CDR3 is CASSLGGAPTYEQYF. The CDR3, as DNA: TGTGCCAGCAGTTTGGGAGGGGCCCCGACCTACGAGCAGTACTTC.

The chain employs TRBV6-2 or TRBV6-3 and TRBJ2-1, with 8 bases fitting TRBD1. The germline V gene encodes CDR1 MNHEY and CDR2 SVGEGT. Germline trimming cut 7 bases from V and 5 bases from J; bases unmatched to any gene: 13. The CDR3 loop spans 16 amino acids. CDR3 DNA: TGTGCCAGCACCCCACCTTGGACAGGGTTCCACAATGAGCAGTTCTTC. It translates to CASTPPWTGFHNEQFF.

The chain carries TRBV7-2 and TRBJ2-2; D uncertain. Germline lookup yields CDR1 SGHTA and CDR2 FQGNSA. Trimming took 3 bases from V and 4 from J, leaving 12 bases between them. This CDR3 contains 15 residues. DNA for the CDR3: TGTGCCAGCAGCTTGCTAGGGCGCGCCACCGGGGAGCTGTTTTTT. This encodes CASSLLGRATGELFF.

This clonotype was found many times. The rearrangement joins TRBV19 to TRBJ2-3, with 10 nucleotides matching TRBD2. The CDR3 sequence is 14 residues long. V lost 7 bases to trimming and J lost 3 bases; unmatched junction nucleotides: 4. Germline CDR1 and CDR2: LNHDA and SQIVND (reference sequence). The CDR3 is CASTGLAETDTQYF. DNA of the CDR3: TGTGCCAGTACCGGACTAGCGGAGACAGATACGCAGTATTTT.

This clonotype was picked up a small number of times. This chain uses TRBV7-9 with TRBJ2-3; 8 nucleotides agree with TRBD1. Trimming at V came to 8 bases and at J to 8 bases, leaving 9 bases not matched to a gene. CDR1 SEHNR and CDR2 FQNEAQ come from the germline V gene (reference sequence). The CDR3 extends over 13 amino acids. As DNA, the CDR3 is TGTGCCAGCGGCTCTACAGGGGGAGCTACGCAGTATTTT. As protein: CASGSTGGATQYF.

This clonotype occurred many times. The rearrangement joins TRBV10-3 to TRBJ1-1; maybe TRBD1 (6 bases). The CDR3 contains 16 residues. Germline values: CDR1 ENHRY, CDR2 SYGVKD. V gave up 3 bases and J gave up 3 bases, with 17 bases separating them. CDR3 in amino acids: CAISDVGARSHTEAFF. As DNA, the CDR3 is TGTGCCATCAGTGATGTGGGGGCGCGAAGTCACACTGAAGCTTTCTTT.

The sample holds many counts of this clonotype. The rearrangement links TRBV5-1 to TRBJ2-7, with D tentatively TRBD1 (6 bases). The CDR3 runs to 14 residues. Germline V gene data show CDR1 as SGHRS and CDR2 as YFSETQ. The germline V and J ends were trimmed by 4 bases and 0 bases, with 11 bases remaining between them. CDR3 amino acids: CASSLTGSSYEQYF. The CDR3 nucleotides read TGCGCCAGCAGCCTAACAGGGAGCTCCTACGAGCAGTACTTC.